This T cell receptor (beta chain) was recorded in a study of long-term antiretroviral therapy in people with HIV. Broader study findings: Repertoires in HIV (unlike those of controls) had narrower CDR3 length ranges. Diversity measured after ART increased yet remained under transplant donor controls. For ART adherence, viral resistance and therapy changes, no data were available. Before ART, certain clones expanded, and these dominated the repertoire at all time points.

About this clone: Its specificity is not known.

This CDR3 is built from 14 residues. Germline V CDR1 and CDR2: MNHEY, SMNVEV (reference sequence). Trimming removed 3 bases from V and 8 bases from J, with 16 bases in between. Samples were assayed with immunoSEQ v3.0 at survey level. TCRdb keeps only in-frame clones here, not all; method: immunoSEQ multiplex PCR. Counted here are just under 40,000 clones, approximately 86% occurring once; the ten biggest clones make up 3.9%. The genes are TRBV27 and TRBJ1-2; no clear D gene. The sequence came from a woman younger than 30 with HIV. Sequenced material: unsorted PBMCs, taken just before starting antiretroviral therapy. CDR3 region: CASSFSSGSTGYTF. CDR3 DNA: TGTGCCAGCAGTTTTTCTAGCGGCTCGACCGGCTACACCTTC.